This TCR beta chain was sequenced for a study of T cell responses to AZD1222 COVID-19 vaccine. Comments on this clone: Its matching antigen is unknown.

General study results and limits: In all cases, repertoires were sampled only after the peak T cell response. It should be noted that donors were predominantly white British and more often female, and clonal diversity was possibly underestimated. The reported proportion of spike-specific TCRs targeting unmutated variant regions was nearly half. Only five or six individuals given AZD1222 were seropositive at baseline.

Sequenced by immunoSEQ multiplex PCR; TCRdb stores in-frame clones only, minus some. The sample has some 160,000 clones; roughly 93% are singletons. Germline V lookup: CDR1 LNHNV, CDR2 YYDKDF (reference sequence). Trimming stripped 3 bases from V and 4 bases from J, with 5 bases between. The CDR3 runs to 12 residues. This receptor was identified in an adult who received the AZD1222 COVID-19 vaccine. This chain connects TRBV15 to TRBJ2-3, with a tentative D call TRBD1 (5 bases). Sequencing was performed on peripheral blood, taken 28 days after the second AZD1222 dose. The CDR3 loop is CATSRGPDTQYF. For the CDR3, the DNA is TGTGCCACCAGCAGGGGGCCAGATACGCAGTATTTT. Filled out from reference TRBV15 and TRBJ2-3, the complete variable domain reads DAMVIQNPRYQVTQFGKPVTLSCSQTLNHNVMYWYQQKSSQAPKLLFHYYDKDFNNEADTPDNFQSRRPNTSFCFLDIRSPGLGDTAMYLCATSRGPDTQYFGPGTRLTVL.